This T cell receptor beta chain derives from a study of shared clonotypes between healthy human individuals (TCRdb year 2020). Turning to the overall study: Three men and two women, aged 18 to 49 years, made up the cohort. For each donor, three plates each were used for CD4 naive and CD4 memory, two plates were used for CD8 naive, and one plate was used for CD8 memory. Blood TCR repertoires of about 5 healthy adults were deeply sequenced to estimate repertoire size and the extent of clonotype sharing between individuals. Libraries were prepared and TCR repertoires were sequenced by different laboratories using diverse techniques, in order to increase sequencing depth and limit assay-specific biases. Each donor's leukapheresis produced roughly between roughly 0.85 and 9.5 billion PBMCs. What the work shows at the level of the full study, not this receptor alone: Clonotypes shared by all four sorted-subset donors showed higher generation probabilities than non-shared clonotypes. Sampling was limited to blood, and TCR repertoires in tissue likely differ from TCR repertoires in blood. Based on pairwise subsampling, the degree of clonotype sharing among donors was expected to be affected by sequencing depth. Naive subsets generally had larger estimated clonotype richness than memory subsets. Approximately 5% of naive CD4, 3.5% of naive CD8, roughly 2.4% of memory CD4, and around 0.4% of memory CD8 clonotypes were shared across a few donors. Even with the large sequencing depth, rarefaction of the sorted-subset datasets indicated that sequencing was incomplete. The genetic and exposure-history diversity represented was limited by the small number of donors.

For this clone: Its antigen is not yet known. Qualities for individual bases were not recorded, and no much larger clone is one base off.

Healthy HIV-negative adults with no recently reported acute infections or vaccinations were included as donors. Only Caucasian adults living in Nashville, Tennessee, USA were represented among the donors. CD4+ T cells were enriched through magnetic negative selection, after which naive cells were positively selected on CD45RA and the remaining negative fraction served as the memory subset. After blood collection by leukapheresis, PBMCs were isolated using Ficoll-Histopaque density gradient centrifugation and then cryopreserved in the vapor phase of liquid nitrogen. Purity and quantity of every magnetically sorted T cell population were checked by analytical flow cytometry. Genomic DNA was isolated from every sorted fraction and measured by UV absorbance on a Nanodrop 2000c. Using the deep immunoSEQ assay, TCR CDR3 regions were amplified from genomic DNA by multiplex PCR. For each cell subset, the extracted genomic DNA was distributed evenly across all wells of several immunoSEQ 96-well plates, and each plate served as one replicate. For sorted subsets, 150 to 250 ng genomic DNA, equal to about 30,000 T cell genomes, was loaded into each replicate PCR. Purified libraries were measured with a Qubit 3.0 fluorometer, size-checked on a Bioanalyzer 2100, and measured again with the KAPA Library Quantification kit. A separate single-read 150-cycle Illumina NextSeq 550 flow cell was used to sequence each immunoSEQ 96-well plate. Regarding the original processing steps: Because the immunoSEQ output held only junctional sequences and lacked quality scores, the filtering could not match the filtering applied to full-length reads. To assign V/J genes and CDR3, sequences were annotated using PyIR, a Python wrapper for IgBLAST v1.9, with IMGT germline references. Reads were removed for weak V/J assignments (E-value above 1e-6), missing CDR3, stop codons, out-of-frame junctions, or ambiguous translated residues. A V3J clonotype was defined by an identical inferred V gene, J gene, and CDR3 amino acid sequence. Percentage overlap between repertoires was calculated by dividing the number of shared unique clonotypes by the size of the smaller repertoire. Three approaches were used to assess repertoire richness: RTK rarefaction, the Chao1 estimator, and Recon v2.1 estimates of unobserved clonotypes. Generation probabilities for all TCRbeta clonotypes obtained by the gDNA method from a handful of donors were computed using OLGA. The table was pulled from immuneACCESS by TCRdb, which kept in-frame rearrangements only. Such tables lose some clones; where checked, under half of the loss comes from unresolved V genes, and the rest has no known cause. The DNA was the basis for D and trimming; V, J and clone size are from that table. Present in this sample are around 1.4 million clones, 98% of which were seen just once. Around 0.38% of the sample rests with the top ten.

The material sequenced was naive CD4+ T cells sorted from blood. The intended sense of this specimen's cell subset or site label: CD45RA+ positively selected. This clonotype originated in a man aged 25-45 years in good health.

The DNA sequence is as follows: TGTGCCAGCAGTTCCGCAGGGGCACCCTCCTACAATGAGCAGTTCTTC. This is translated as CASSSAGAPSYNEQFF. The rearranged segments are TRBV28 and TRBJ2-1; TRBD1 is a weak D gene call, 6 bases matching. As encoded in the germline V gene, CDR1 is MDHEN while CDR2 is SYDVKM. The CDR3 covers 16 residues, taking in both the cysteine and the phenylalanine. The DNA shown is the 48-base CDR3, in frame from base 1. At the junction V is shortened by 4 bases and J by 0 bases, with 13 bases in between.